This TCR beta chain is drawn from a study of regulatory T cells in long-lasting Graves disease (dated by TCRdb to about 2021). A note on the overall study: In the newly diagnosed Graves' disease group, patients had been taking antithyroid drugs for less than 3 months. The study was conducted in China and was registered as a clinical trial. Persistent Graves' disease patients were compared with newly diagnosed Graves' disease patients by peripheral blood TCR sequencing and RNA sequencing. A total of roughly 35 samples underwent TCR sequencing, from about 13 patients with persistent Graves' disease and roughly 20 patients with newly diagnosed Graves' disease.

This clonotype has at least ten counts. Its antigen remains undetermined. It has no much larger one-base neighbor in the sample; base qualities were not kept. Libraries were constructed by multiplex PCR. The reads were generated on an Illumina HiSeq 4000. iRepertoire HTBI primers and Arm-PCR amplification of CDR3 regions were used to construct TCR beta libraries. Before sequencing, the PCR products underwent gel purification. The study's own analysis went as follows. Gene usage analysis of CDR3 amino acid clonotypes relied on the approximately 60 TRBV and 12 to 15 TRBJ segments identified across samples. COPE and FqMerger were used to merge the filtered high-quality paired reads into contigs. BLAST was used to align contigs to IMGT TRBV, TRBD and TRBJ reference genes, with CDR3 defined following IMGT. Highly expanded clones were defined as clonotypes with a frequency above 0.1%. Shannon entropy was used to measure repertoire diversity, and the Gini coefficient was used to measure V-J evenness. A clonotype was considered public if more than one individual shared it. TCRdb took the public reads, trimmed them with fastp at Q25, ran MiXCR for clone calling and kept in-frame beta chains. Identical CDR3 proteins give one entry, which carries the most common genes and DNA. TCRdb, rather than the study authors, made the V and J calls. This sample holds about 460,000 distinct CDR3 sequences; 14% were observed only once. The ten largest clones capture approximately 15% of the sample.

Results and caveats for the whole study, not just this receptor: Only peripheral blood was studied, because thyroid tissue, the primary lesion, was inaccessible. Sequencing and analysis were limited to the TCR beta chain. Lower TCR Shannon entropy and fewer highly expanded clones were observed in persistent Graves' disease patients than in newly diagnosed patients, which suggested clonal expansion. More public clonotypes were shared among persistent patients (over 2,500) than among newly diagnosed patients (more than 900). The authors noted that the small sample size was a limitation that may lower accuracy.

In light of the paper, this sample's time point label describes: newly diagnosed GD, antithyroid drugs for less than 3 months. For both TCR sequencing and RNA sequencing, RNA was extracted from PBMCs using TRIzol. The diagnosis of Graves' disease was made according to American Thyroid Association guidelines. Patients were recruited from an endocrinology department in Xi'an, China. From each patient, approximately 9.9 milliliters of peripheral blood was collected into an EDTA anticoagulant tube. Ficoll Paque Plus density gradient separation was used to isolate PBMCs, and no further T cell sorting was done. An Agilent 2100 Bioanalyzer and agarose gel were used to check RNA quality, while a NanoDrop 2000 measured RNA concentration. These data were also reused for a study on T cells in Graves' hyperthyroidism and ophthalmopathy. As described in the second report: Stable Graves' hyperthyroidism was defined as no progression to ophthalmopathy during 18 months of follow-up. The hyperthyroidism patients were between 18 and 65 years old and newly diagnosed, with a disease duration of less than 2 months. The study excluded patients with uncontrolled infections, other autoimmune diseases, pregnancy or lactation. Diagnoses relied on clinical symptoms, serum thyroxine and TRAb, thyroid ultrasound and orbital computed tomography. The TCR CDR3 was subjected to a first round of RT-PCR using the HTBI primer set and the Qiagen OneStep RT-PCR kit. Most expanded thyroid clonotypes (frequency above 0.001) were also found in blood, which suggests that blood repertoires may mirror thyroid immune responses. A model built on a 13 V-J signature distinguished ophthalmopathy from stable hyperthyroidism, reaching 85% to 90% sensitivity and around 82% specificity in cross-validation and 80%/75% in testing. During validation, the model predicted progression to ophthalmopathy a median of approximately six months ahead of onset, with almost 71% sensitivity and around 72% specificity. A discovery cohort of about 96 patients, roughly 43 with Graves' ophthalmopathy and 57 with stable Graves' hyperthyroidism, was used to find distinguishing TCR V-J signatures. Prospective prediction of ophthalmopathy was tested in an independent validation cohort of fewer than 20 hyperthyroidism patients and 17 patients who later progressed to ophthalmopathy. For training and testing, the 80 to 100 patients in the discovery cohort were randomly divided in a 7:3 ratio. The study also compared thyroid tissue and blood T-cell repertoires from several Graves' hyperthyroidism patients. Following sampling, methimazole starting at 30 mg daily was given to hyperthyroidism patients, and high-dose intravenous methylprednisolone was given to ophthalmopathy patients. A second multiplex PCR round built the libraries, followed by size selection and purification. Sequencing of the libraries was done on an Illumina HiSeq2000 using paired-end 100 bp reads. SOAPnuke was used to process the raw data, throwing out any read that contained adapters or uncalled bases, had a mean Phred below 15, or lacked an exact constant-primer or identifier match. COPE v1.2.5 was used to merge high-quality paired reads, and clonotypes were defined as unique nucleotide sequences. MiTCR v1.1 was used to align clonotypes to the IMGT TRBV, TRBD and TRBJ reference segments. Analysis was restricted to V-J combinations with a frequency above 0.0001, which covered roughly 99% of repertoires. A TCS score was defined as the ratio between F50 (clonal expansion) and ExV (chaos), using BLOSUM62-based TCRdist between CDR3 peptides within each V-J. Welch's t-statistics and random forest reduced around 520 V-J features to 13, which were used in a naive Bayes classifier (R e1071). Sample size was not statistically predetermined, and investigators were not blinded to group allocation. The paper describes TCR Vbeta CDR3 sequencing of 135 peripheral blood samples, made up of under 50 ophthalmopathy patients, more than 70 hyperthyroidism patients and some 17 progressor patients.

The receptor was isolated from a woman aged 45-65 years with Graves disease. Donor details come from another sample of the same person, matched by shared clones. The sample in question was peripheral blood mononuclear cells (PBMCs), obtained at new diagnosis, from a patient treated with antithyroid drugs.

The encoded CDR3 is CASSLELAGASNNEQFF. The DNA sequence is as follows: TGTGCCAGCAGTCTAGAACTAGCGGGAGCTTCAAACAATGAGCAGTTCTTC. This sequence uses TRBV12-3 or TRBV12-4 and TRBJ2-1, with TRBD2 matching 11 junction bases. Clipping removes 5 bases from V and 5 bases from J, with 11 as the unmatched junction base count. Inclusive of the bounding cysteine and phenylalanine, the CDR3 is 17 residues long. Kept here is only the CDR3 DNA, which spans 51 bases and is read in frame from base 1.